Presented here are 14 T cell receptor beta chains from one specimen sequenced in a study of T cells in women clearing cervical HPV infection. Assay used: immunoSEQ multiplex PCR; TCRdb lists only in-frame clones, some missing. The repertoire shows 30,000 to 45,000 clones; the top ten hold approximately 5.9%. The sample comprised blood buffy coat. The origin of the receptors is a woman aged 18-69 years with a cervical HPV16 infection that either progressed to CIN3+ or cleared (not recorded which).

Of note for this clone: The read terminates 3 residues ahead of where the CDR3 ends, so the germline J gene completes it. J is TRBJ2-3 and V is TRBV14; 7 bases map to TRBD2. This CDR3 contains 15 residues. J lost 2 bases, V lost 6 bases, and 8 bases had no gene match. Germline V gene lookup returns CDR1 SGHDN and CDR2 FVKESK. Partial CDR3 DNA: TGTGCCAGCAGTCGACGGGACTACTTCACAGATACG. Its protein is CASSRRDYFTDT. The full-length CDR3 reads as CASSRRDYFTDTQYF.

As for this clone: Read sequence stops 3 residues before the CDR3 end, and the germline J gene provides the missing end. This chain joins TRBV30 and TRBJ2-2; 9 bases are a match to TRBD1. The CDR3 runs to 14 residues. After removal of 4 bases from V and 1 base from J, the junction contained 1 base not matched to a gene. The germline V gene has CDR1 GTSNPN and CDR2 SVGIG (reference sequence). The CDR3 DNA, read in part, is TGTGCCTGGAAGGGACAGGGGAACACCGGGGAG. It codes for CAWKGQGNTGE. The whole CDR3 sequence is CAWKGQGNTGELFF.

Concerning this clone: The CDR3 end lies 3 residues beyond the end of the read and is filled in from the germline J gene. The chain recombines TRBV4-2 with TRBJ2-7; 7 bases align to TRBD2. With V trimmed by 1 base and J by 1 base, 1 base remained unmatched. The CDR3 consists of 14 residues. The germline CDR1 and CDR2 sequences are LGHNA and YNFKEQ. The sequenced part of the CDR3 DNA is TGTGCCAGCAGCCAAGTGGGGGGGTCCTACGAG. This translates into CASSQVGGSYE. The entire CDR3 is CASSQVGGSYEQYF.

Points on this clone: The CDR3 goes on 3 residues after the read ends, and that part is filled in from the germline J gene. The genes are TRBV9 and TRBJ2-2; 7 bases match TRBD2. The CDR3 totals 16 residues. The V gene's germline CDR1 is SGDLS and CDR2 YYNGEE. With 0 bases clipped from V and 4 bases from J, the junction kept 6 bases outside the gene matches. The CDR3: CASSVGGSGSTGELFF. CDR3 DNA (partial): TGTGCCAGCAGCGTAGGGGGTAGCGGGTCCACCGGGGAG. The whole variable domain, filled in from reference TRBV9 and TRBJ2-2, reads DSGVTQTPKHLITATGQRVTLRCSPRSGDLSVYWYQQSLDQGLQFLIQYYNGEERAKGNILERFSAQQFPDLHSELNLSSLELGDSALYFCASSVGGSGSTGELFFGEGSRLTVL.

CDR3 bases read: TGTGCCAGCAGTTTCAGCTCCTACGAG. This codes for CASSFSSYE. The full CDR3 protein is CASSFSSYEQYF. This sequence joins TRBV28 and TRBJ2-7; D is undetermined. The read ends 3 residues before the CDR3 terminus; that terminus is restored from the germline J gene. Germline CDR1 is MDHEN and CDR2 is SYDVKM. This CDR3 comprises 12 residues. Trimming pared 3 bases from V and 0 bases from J, leaving 3 bases between.

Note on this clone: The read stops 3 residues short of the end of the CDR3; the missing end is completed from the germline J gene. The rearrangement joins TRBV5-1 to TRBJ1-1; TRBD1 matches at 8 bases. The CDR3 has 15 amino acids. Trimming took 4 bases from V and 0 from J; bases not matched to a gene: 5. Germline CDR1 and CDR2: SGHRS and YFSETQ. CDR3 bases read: TGCGCCAGCAGCCGGACAGGGTCAATGAACACTGAA. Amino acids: CASSRTGSMNTE. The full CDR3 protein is CASSRTGSMNTEAFF.

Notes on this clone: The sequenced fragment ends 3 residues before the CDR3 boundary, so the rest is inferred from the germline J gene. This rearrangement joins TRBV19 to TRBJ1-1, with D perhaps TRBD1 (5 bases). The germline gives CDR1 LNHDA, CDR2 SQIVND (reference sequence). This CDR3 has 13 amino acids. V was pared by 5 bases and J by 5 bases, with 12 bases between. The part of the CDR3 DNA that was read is TGTGCCAGTAGTTGGGTGGGGGGGACTGAA. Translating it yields CASSWVGGTE. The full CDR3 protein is CASSWVGGTEAFF.

The CDR3 loop is CSVDTPETQYF. The part of the CDR3 DNA that was read is TGCAGTGTAGACACGCCGGAGACC. The rearrangement joins TRBV20-1 to TRBJ2-5; unclear D gene. The read comes to an end 3 residues before the CDR3 does, leaving the germline J gene to fill in the end. With 7 bases removed from V and 5 bases from J, the gap between germline ends came to 11 bases. The CDR3 has 11 residues. The germline gives CDR1 DFQATT, CDR2 SNEGSKA (reference sequence).

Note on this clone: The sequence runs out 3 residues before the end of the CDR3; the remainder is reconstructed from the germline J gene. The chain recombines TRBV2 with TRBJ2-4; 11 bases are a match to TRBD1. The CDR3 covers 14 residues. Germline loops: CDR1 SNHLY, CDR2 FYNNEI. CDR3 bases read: TGTGCCAGCGGTGGGACAGGGGGGGACTATGGT. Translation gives CASGGTGGDYG. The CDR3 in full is CASGGTGGDYGQYF.

The CDR3: CASSLAKQERGEQYF. CDR3 DNA, as far as it was read: TGCGCCAGCAGCTTGGCGAAACAGGAAAGGGGCGAG. The chain recombines TRBV5-1 with TRBJ2-7, with a possible D match to TRBD1 (5 bases). The read ends 3 residues before the CDR3 terminus; that terminus is restored from the germline J gene. This CDR3 region has 15 residues. From germline, CDR1 is SGHRS and CDR2 YFSETQ. With 0 bases removed from V and 6 bases from J, the gap between germline ends came to 16 bases.

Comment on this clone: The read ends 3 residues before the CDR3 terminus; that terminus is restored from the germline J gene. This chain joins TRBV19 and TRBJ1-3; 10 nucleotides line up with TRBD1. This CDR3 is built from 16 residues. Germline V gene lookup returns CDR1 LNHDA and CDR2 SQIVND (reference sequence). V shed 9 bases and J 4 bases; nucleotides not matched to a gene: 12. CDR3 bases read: TGTGCCAGCTTACCCCGGGACAGGGGCCCCGGAAACACC. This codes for CASLPRDRGPGNT. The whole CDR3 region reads CASLPRDRGPGNTIYF.

CDR3 DNA, as far as it was read: TGTGCCAGCAGCCTAGACAGGGCTTCTGGAAACACC. It is translated as CASSLDRASGNT. The CDR3 in full is CASSLDRASGNTIYF. The V and J genes are TRBV7-9 and TRBJ1-3; 7 nucleotides line up with TRBD1. The read gets to within 3 residues of the CDR3 end, and the germline J gene fills in the rest. CDR1 and CDR2 (germline): SEHNR, FQNEAQ (reference sequence). This CDR3 comprises 15 residues. Trimming cost V 5 bases and J 1 base; bases outside gene matches: 5.

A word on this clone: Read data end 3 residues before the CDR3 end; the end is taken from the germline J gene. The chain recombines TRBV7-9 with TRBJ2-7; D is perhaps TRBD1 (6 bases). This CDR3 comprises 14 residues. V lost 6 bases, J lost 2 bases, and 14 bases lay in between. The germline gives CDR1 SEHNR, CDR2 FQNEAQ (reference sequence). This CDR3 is CASRPPTGTYEQYF. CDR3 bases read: TGTGCCAGCAGGCCACCTACAGGGACCTACGAG. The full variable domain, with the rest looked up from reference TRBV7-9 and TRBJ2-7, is DTGVSQNPRHKITKRGQNVTFRCDPISEHNRLYWYRQTLGQGPEFLTYFQNEAQLEKSRLLSDRFSAERPKGSFSTLEIQRTEQGDSAMYLCASRPPTGTYEQYFGPGTRLTVT.

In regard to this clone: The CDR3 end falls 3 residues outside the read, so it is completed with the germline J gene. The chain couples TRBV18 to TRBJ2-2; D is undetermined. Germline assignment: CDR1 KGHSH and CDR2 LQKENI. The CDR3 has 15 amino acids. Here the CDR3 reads CASSLNTPTNEKLFF. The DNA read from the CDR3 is TGTGCCAGCTCCCTCAACACCCCAACTAATGAAAAG. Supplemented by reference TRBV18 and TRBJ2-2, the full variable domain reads NAGVMQNPRHLVRRRGQEARLRCSPMKGHSHVYWYRQLPEEGLKFMVYLQKENIIDESGMPKERFSAEFPKEGPSILRIQQVVRGDSAAYFCASSLNTPTNEKLFFGEGSRLTVL.